The 17 T cell receptor beta chains reported below all come from one sample, sequenced in a study of cytomegalovirus exposure and HLA in healthy donors. PCR amplification relied on 60 Vbeta primers (plus 13 Jbeta primers). Produced via immunoSEQ multiplex PCR; TCRdb's table is partial and in-frame only. The data contain over 200,000 clones, around 80% of them seen just once; the ten biggest clones take up more than 0.45%. Source material: PBMCs. Source of these receptors: a middle-aged woman in good health and CMV-seronegative.

The count of this clone is one. The junction shows a germline mismatch at one end, possibly a read error. This chain links TRBV7-7 with TRBJ2-3; D perhaps matches TRBD1 (6 bases). The CDR3 has 13 residues. Germline V gene lookup returns CDR1 SSHAT and CDR2 FNYEAQ (reference sequence). CDR3 DNA: TGTGCTAGCAGCTTAGTGGGGGCCGATACGCAGTATTTT. Encoded protein: CASSLVGADTQYF.

The rearrangement links TRBV9 to TRBJ2-1; D may be TRBD1 (5 bases). The CDR3 totals 15 residues. Per the germline V gene, CDR1 is SGDLS and CDR2 is YYNGEE. Trimming removed 7 bases at V and 0 bases at J, with 14 bases between. This CDR3 is CASGAGQSSYNEQFF. The CDR3 nucleotides read TGTGCCAGCGGGGCTGGGCAGAGCTCCTACAATGAGCAGTTCTTC.

This chain uses TRBV29-1 with TRBJ2-3; the match to TRBD2 covers 9 bases. The V and J ends lost 8 bases and 0 bases, in that order; junction bases with no gene match: 6. The CDR3 is made up of 14 amino acids. Germline V gene sequence: CDR1 SQVTM, CDR2 ANQGSEA. The CDR3 here is CSYRSGGSTDTQYF. The CDR3 DNA reads TGCAGCTATAGAAGCGGGGGGAGCACAGATACGCAGTATTTT.

This chain links TRBV7-9 with TRBJ2-5; TRBD1 might be the D (5 bases). This CDR3 contains 14 residues. Germline CDR1 is SEHNR and CDR2 is FQNEAQ (reference sequence). V was pared by 8 bases and J by 1 base, with 14 bases between. The CDR3, as DNA: TGTGCCAGCGGGGCTCCGACCCTCCAAGAGACCCAGTACTTC. Amino acids: CASGAPTLQETQYF.

This clone is a singleton in its sample. The rearrangement joins TRBV7-6 to TRBJ2-3, with 9 nucleotides matching TRBD2. This CDR3 spans 16 amino acids. The V gene end was trimmed by 3 bases and the J gene end by 2 bases; junction bases not matched to a gene: 6. CDR1 is SGHVS and CDR2 is FNYEAQ in the germline V gene. CDR3 DNA sequence: TGTGCCAGCAGCTTGGGCGGCGGGGGGGACACAGATACGCAGTATTTT. Amino acid sequence: CASSLGGGGDTDTQYF. Supplemented by reference TRBV7-6 and TRBJ2-3, the full variable domain reads GAGVSQSPRYKVTKRGQDVALRCDPISGHVSLYWYRQALGQGPEFLTYFNYEAQQDKSGLPNDRFSAERPEGSISTLTIQRTEQRDSAMYRCASSLGGGGDTDTQYFGPGTRLTVL.

The table lists this clone with a count of one. The chain uses TRBV5-6 and TRBJ2-7; 8 nucleotides line up with TRBD1. V lost 4 bases to trimming and J lost 4 bases; unmatched junction nucleotides: 10. This CDR3 comprises 15 residues. The V gene's germline CDR1 is SGHDT and CDR2 YYEEEE. CDR3 sequence: CASSPAGTGNYEQYF. Written as DNA, the CDR3 is TGTGCCAGCAGCCCTGCCGGGACAGGAAATTACGAGCAGTACTTC.

The gene calls are TRBV5-6 and TRBJ2-5, with TRBD2 matching 11 bases. Trimming removed 4 bases from V and 1 base from J; junction bases left unmatched: 6. Germline assignment: CDR1 SGHDT and CDR2 YYEEEE. The length of the CDR3 is 16 residues. The CDR3 here is CASSRASGGIQETQYF. CDR3 coding DNA: TGTGCCAGCAGCCGAGCTAGCGGGGGGATCCAAGAGACCCAGTACTTC.

The V call is TRBV18, the J call TRBJ1-1; D unclear. The germline V gene has CDR1 KGHSH and CDR2 LQKENI. V was pared by 5 bases and J by 4 bases, with 8 bases between. The CDR3 is 12 amino acids. The CDR3 DNA sequence: TGTGCCAGCTCAGCGGTCCCCACTGAAGCTTTCTTT. This gives the protein CASSAVPTEAFF. The whole variable domain, remainder taken from reference TRBV18 and TRBJ1-1, is NAGVMQNPRHLVRRRGQEARLRCSPMKGHSHVYWYRQLPEEGLKFMVYLQKENIIDESGMPKERFSAEFPKEGPSILRIQQVVRGDSAAYFCASSAVPTEAFFGQGTRLTVV.

The chain recombines TRBV19 with TRBJ2-1; D unclear. V was shortened by 5 bases and J by 1 base, with 12 bases between the two germline ends. Per the germline V gene, CDR1 is LNHDA and CDR2 is SQIVND (reference sequence). The length of the CDR3 is 15 residues. The chain's CDR3 is CASSPVPGSYNEQFF. CDR3 nucleotide sequence: TGTGCCAGTAGTCCCGTGCCGGGTTCCTACAATGAGCAGTTCTTC.

The J gene is TRBJ2-1, the V gene TRBV2; 14 bases are a match to TRBD2. Germline values: CDR1 SNHLY, CDR2 FYNNEI. V was clipped by 6 bases and J by 10 bases; unmatched bases: 5. The CDR3 has 14 amino acids. The CDR3 protein is CASRTSGGADEQFF. The CDR3 bases are TGTGCCAGCAGGACTAGCGGGGGGGCCGACGAGCAGTTCTTC.

CDR3 nucleotides: TGTGCCAGCAGTGAATTAAAGGGGGCGCAAGGGAATGAGCAGTTCTTC. Protein sequence: CASSELKGAQGNEQFF. The V call is TRBV2, the J call TRBJ2-1; 7 positions match TRBD1. CDR1 and CDR2 from the germline V gene are SNHLY and FYNNEI. CDR3 length: 16 amino acids. V was clipped by 2 bases and J by 7 bases; unmatched bases: 11.

J is TRBJ2-1 and V is TRBV30, with 15 bases aligning to TRBD2. This CDR3 spans 16 amino acids. Germline-derived CDR1 and CDR2 are GTSNPN and SVGIG (reference sequence). V trimming: 2 bases; J trimming: 5 bases; junction bases outside the gene matches: 4. As DNA, the CDR3 is TGTGCCTGGAGTTTCGGGACTAGCGGGGGGAACAATGAGCAGTTCTTC. Translation: CAWSFGTSGGNNEQFF.

This clone was counted a few times. V is TRBV10-1 and J is TRBJ1-1; D gene ambiguous. This CDR3 contains 13 residues. V lost 4 bases, J lost 2 bases, and 8 bases lay in between. CDR1 WNHNN and CDR2 SYGVQD come from the germline V gene (reference sequence). CDR3 nucleotide sequence: TGCGCCAGCAGTGCCAGGCTCAACACTGAAGCTTTCTTT. Its translation is CASSARLNTEAFF.

The chain is built from TRBV28 and TRBJ1-2, with 9 bases matching TRBD1. V was pared by 7 bases and J by 4 bases, with 13 bases of the junction left unmatched. Germline CDR1 reads MDHEN; CDR2 reads SYDVKM. This CDR3 contains 16 residues. The CDR3 is CASTEGGQGRSYGYTF. As DNA, the CDR3 is TGTGCCAGCACCGAGGGTGGACAGGGGCGGTCCTATGGCTACACCTTC.

The chain employs TRBV18 and TRBJ2-1; D is perhaps TRBD2 (5 bases). Trimming removed 1 base from V and 0 bases from J, with 13 bases in between. This CDR3 has 17 amino acids. Germline lookup yields CDR1 KGHSH and CDR2 LQKENI. The CDR3 nucleotides are TGTGCCAGCTCACCACACGGGGTCAGTCGCTCCTACAATGAGCAGTTCTTC. Encoded protein: CASSPHGVSRSYNEQFF.

The chain carries TRBV28 and TRBJ1-2, with D possibly matching TRBD1 (6 bases). CDR3 size: 13 residues. Trimming took 6 bases from V and 8 from J, leaving 16 bases between them. Germline lookup yields CDR1 MDHEN and CDR2 SYDVKM. The CDR3 DNA follows: TGTGCCAGCAGGATCACTTTTGACAGGGGCTACACCTTC. It codes for CASRITFDRGYTF.

The V call is TRBV29-1, the J call TRBJ1-4; TRBD1 matches at 7 bases. CDR1 is SQVTM and CDR2 is ANQGSEA in the germline V gene. Germline trimming cut 7 bases from V and 7 bases from J; bases unmatched to any gene: 12. The CDR3 spans 14 residues. CDR3 in amino acids: CSAPAVQGSEKLFF. The DNA for the CDR3 is TGCAGCGCCCCGGCGGTACAGGGGTCTGAAAAACTGTTTTTT.